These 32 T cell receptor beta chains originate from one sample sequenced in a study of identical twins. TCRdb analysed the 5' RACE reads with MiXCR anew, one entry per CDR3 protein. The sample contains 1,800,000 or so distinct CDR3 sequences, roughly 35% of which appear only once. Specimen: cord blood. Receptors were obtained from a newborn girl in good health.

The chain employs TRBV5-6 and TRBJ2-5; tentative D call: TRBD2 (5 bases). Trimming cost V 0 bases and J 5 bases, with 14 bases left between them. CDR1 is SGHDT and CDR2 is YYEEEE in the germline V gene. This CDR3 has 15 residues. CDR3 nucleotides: TGTGCCAGCAGCTTGGTAGCGTTGTCCTCGGAGACCCAGTACTTC. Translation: CASSLVALSSETQYF.

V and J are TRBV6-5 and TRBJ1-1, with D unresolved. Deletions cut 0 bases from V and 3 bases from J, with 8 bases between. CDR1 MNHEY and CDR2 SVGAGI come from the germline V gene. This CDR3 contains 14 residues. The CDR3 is CASSYSTGYTEAFF. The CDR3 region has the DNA TGTGCCAGCAGTTACTCCACCGGGTACACTGAAGCTTTCTTT.

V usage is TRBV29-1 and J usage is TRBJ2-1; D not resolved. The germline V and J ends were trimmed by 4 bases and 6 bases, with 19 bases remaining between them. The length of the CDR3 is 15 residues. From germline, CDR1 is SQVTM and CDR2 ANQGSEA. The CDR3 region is CSVAKRLTSGNEQFF. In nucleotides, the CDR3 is TGCAGCGTTGCAAAACGGCTGACATCGGGCAATGAGCAGTTCTTC.

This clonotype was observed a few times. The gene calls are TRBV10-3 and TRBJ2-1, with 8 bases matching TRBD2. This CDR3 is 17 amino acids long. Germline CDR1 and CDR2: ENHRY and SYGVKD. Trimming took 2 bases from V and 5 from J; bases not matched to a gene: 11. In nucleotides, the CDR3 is TGTGCCATCAGTGAGCCAATCTCGGCGGGAGGCCACAATGAGCAGTTCTTC. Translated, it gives CAISEPISAGGHNEQFF.

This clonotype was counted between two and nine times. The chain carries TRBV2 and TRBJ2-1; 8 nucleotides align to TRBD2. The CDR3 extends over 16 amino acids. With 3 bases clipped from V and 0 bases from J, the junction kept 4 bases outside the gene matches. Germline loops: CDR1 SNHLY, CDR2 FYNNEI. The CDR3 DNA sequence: TGTGCCAGCAGTGACTTAGCGGGGTTCTCCTACAATGAGCAGTTCTTC. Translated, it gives CASSDLAGFSYNEQFF.

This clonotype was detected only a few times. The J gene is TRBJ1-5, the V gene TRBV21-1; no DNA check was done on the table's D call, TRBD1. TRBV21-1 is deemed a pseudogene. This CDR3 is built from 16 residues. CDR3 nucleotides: TGTGCCAGCAGCACACATACAGGGACCCGCAATCAGCCCCAGCATTTT. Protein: CASSTHTGTRNQPQHF.

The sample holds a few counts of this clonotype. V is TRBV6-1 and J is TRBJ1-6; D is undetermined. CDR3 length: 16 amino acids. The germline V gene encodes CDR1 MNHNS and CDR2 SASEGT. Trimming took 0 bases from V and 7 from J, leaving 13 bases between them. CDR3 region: CASSEALARLNSPLHF. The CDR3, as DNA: TGTGCCAGCAGTGAAGCTCTGGCACGGTTAAATTCACCCCTCCACTTT.

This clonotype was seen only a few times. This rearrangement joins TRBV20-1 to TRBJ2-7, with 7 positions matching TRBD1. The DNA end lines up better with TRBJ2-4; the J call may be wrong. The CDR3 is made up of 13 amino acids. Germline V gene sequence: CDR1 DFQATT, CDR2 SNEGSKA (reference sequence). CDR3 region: CSARGERGLIQYF. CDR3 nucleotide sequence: TGCAGTGCTAGAGGGGAAAGGGGGCTCATTCAGTACTTC.

The DNA of the CDR3 is TGTGCCAGCACCCTTCTCCCGCAAGAGACCCAGTACTTC. Translated, it gives CASTLLPQETQYF. The chain couples TRBV7-9 to TRBJ2-5; no definite D call. Deletions cut 7 bases from V and 2 bases from J, with 11 bases between. CDR1 SEHNR and CDR2 FQNEAQ come from the germline V gene (reference sequence). This CDR3 region has 13 residues.

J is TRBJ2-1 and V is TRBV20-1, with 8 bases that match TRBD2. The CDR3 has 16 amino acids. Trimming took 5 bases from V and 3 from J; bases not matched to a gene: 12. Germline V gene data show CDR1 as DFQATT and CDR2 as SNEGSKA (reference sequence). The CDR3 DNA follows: TGCAGTGCTCCCCGTCGGGGGGGACCTATCTACAATGAGCAGTTCTTC. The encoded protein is CSAPRRGGPIYNEQFF.

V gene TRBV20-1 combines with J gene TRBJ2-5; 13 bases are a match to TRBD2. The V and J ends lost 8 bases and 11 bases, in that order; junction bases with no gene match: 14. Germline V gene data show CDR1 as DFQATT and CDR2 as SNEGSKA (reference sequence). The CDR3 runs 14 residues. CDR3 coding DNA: TGCAGTCCCTTACTAGCGGGAGGGTTGAATGAGCAGTACTTC. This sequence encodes CSPLLAGGLNEQYF.

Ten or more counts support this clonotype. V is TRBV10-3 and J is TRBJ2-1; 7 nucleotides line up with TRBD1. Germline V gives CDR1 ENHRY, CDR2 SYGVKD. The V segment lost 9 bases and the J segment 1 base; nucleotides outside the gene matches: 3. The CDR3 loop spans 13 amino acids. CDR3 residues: CAIGQVSYNEQFF. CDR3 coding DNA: TGTGCCATAGGACAGGTTTCCTACAATGAGCAGTTCTTC.

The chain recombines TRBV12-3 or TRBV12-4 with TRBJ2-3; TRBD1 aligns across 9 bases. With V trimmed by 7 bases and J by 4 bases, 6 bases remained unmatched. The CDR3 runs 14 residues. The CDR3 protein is CASINRGQPDTQYF. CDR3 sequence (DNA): TGTGCCAGCATCAACAGGGGGCAGCCAGATACGCAGTATTTT.

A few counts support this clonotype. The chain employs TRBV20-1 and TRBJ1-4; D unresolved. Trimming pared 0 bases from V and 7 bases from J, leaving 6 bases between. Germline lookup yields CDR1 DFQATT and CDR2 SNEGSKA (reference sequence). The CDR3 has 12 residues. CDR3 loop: CSARDLGEKLFF. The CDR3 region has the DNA TGCAGTGCTAGAGATCTTGGTGAAAAACTGTTTTTT.

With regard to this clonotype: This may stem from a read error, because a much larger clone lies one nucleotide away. The CDR3, as DNA: TGCAGCGTTTGTGGCCGAAACACCGGGGAGCTGTTTTTT. The encoded protein is CSVCGRNTGELFF. J is TRBJ2-2 and V is TRBV29-1, with D uncertain. Trimming pared 5 bases from V and 2 bases from J, leaving 9 bases between. Per germline, CDR1 SQVTM and CDR2 ANQGSEA. This CDR3 comprises 13 residues.

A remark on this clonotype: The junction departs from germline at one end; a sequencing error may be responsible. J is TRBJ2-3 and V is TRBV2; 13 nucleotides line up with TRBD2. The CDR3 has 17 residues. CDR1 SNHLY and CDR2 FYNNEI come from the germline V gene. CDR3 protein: CVSKRTSGSLVADTQYF. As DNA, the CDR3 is TGTGTCAGCAAAAGGACTAGCGGGAGTCTCGTAGCGGATACGCAGTATTTT.

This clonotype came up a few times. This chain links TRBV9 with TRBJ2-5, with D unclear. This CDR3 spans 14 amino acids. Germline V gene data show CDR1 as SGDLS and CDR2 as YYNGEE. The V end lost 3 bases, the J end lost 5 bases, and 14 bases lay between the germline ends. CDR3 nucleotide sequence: TGTGCCAGCAGCGGCCCCTTAGGATGGGAGACCCAGTACTTC. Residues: CASSGPLGWETQYF.

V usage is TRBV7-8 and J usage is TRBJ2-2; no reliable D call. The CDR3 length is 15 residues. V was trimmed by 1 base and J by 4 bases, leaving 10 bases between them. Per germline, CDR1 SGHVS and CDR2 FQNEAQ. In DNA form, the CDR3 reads TGTGCCAGCAGCTTAGGAGTCAGCACCACCGGGGAGCTGTTTTTT. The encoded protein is CASSLGVSTTGELFF.

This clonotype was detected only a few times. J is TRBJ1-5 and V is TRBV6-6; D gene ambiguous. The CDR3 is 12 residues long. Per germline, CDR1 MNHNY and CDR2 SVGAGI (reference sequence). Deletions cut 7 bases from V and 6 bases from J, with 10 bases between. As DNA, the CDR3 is TGTGCCAGCAATGAATGGGGTCAGCCCCAGCATTTT. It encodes CASNEWGQPQHF.

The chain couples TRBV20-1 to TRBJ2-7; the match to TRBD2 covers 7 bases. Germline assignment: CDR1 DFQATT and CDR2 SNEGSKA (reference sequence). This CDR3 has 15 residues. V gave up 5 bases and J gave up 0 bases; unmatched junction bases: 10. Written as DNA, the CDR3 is TGCAGTGCTGGGGAACTAGCGTTGAGCTCCTACGAGCAGTACTTC. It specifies CSAGELALSSYEQYF.

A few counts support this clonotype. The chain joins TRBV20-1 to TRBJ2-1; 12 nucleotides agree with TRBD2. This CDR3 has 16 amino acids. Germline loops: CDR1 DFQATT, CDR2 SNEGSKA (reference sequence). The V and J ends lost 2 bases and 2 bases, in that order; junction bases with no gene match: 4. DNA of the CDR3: TGCAGTGCTAGATTCCTAGCGGGAGGGACCTACAATGAGCAGTTCTTC. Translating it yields CSARFLAGGTYNEQFF.

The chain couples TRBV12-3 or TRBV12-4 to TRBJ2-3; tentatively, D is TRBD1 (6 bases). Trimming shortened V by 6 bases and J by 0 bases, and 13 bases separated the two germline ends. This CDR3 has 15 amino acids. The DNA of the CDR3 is TGTGCCAGCAGCCATATACAGGGAAGCACAGATACGCAGTATTTT. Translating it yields CASSHIQGSTDTQYF.

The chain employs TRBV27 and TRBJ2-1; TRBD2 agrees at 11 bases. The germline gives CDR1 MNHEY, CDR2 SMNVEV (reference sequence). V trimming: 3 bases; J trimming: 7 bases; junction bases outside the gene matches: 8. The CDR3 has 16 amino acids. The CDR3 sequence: CASSLSAGLAVNEQFF. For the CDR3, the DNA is TGTGCCAGCAGTTTGTCGGCGGGACTAGCGGTTAATGAGCAGTTCTTC.

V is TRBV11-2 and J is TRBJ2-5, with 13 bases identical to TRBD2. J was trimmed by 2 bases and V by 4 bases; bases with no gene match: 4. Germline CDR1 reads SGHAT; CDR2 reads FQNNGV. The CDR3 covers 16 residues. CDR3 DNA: TGTGCCAGCAGCTACGGACTAGCGGGGGAGCAAGAGACCCAGTACTTC. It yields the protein CASSYGLAGEQETQYF.

CDR3 sequence reads: CASSASPHGLGYGYTF. CDR3 bases: TGTGCCAGCAGTGCCTCCCCACATGGTTTGGGATATGGCTACACCTTC. The J gene is TRBJ1-2, the V gene TRBV28, with D hard to call. Trimming cost V 5 bases and J 5 bases, with 21 bases left between them. The CDR3 extends over 16 amino acids. From germline, CDR1 is MDHEN and CDR2 SYDVKM.

In DNA form, the CDR3 reads TGTGCCAGCTTGAACAGGGAACGCTATGGCTACACCTTC. Translating it yields CASLNRERYGYTF. The J gene is TRBJ1-2, the V gene TRBV25-1; the D gene is possibly TRBD1 (6 bases). CDR1 MGHDK and CDR2 SYGVNS come from the germline V gene. Trimming stripped 8 bases from V and 4 bases from J, with 14 bases between. This CDR3 region has 13 residues.

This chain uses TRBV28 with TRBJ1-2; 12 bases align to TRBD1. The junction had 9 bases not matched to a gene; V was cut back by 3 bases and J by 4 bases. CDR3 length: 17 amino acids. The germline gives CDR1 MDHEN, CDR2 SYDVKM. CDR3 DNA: TGTGCCAGCAGTTTCCCGGGACAGGGGGCGGTGAGCTATGGCTACACCTTC. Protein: CASSFPGQGAVSYGYTF.

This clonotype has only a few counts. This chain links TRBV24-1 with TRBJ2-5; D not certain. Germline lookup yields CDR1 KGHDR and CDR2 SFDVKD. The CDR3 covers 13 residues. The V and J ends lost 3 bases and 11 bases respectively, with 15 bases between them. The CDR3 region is CATSDPSRDEQYF. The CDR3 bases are TGTGCCACCAGTGATCCTAGTAGGGATGAGCAGTACTTC.

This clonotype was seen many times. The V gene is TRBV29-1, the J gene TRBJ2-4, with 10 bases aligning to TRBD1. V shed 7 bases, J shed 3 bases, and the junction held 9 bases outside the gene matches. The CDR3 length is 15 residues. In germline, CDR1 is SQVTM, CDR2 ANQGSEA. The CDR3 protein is CSAEKTGGVKNIQYF. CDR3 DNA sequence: TGCAGCGCCGAAAAGACAGGGGGCGTCAAAAACATTCAGTACTTC.

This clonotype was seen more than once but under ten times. CDR3 sequence: CATSRDPLGYTF. CDR3 DNA: TGTGCCACCAGCAGAGATCCCCTCGGCTACACCTTC. The chain couples TRBV15 to TRBJ1-2, with unresolved D. Deletions cut 0 bases from V and 8 bases from J, with 7 bases between. Germline V CDR1 and CDR2: LNHNV, YYDKDF (reference sequence). The CDR3 is made up of 12 amino acids.

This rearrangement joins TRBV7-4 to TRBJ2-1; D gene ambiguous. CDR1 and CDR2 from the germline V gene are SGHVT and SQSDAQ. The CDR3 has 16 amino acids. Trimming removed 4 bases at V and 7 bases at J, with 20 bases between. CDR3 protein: CASSCSYNPSDNEQFF. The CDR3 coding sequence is TGTGCCAGCAGCTGCTCTTACAACCCTTCCGATAATGAGCAGTTCTTC. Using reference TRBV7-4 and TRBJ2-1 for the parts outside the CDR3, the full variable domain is GAGVSQSPRYKVAKRGRDVALRCDSISGHVTLYWYRQTLGQGSEVLTYSQSDAQRDKSGRPSGRFSAERPERSVSTLKIQRTEQGDSAVYLCASSCSYNPSDNEQFFGPGTRLTVL.

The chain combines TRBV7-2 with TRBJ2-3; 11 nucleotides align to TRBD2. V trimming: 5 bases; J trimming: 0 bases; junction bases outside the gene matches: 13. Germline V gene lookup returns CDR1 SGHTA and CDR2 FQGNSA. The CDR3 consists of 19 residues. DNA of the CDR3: TGTGCCAGCAGCCTTGGGCCCCCGGGACTAGCGGCTAGCACAGATACGCAGTATTTT. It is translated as CASSLGPPGLAASTDTQYF.